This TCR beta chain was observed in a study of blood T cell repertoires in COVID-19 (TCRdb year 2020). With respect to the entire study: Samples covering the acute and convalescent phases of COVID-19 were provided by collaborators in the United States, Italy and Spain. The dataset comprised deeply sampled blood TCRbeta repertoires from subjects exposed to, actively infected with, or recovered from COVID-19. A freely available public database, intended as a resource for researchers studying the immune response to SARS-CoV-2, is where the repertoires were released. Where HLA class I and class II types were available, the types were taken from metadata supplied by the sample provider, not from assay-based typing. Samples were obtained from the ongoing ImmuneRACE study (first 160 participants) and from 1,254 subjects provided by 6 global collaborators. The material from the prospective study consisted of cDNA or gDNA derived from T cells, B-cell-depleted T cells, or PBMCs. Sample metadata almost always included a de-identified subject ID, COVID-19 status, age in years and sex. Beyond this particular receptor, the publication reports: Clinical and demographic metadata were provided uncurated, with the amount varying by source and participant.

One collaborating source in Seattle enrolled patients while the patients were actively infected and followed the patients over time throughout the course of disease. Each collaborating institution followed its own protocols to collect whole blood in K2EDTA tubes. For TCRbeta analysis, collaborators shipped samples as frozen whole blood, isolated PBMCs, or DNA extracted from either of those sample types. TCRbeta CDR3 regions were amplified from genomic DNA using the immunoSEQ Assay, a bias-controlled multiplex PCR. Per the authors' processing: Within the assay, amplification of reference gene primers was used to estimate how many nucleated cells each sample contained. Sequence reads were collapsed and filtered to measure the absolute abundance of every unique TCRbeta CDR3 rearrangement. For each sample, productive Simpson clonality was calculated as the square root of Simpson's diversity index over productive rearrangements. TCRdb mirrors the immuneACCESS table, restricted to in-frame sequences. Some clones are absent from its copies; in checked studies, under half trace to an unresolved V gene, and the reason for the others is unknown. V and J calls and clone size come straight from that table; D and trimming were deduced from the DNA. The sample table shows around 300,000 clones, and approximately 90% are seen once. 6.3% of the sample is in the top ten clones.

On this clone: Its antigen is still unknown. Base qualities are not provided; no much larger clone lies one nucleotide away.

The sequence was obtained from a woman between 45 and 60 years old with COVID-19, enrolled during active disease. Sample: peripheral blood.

The CDR3 is CASSIQQGRSYEQYF. The sequence in DNA is TGTGCCAGTAGTATTCAACAGGGACGCTCCTACGAGCAGTACTTC. Here the chain combines TRBV19 and TRBJ2-7; the best D guess is TRBD1, with 6 bases matching. As encoded in the germline V gene (reference sequence), CDR1 is LNHDA while CDR2 is SQIVND. The V and J ends are trimmed by 3 bases and 0 bases, leaving 12 bases between them. Counted from cysteine to phenylalanine, this CDR3 has 15 amino acids. Only the CDR3 DNA is retained, 45 bases long and in frame from the first base.